A single sample is the source of the 14 T cell receptor beta chains below, sequenced in a study of cytomegalovirus exposure and HLA in healthy donors. With 60 Vbeta and 13 Jbeta primers, the PCR was carried out. Sequencing used immunoSEQ multiplex PCR; TCRdb keeps in-frame clones, though not all of them. The data contain tens of thousands of clones, around 90% of them seen just once; the ten biggest clones take up 8%. The sequencing input was PBMCs. Receptor source: a woman in her forties in good health and CMV-seropositive.

The chain recombines TRBV30 with TRBJ1-4, with 8 bases identical to TRBD1. Trimming cost V 4 bases and J 10 bases; bases outside gene matches: 11. Germline V gene data show CDR1 as GTSNPN and CDR2 as SVGIG (reference sequence). This CDR3 region has 14 residues. The CDR3 is CAWMFGQGAGKLFF. CDR3 coding DNA: TGTGCCTGGATGTTCGGGCAGGGGGCCGGAAAACTGTTTTTT. The entire variable domain, with the rest obtained from reference TRBV30 and TRBJ1-4, is as follows: SQTIHQWPATLVQPVGSPLSLECTVEGTSNPNLYWYRQAAGRGLQLLFYSVGIGQISSEVPQNLSASRPQDRQFILSSKKLLLSDSGFYLCAWMFGQGAGKLFFGSGTQLSVL.

This clone was detected once. The V call is TRBV6-5, the J call TRBJ2-7, with 8 bases aligning to TRBD1. V was pared by 4 bases and J by 1 base, with 6 bases of the junction left unmatched. CDR3 length: 15 amino acids. CDR1 and CDR2 from the germline V gene are MNHEY and SVGAGI. CDR3 coding DNA: TGTGCCAGCAGTTTCGACAGGGGACCTTCCTACGAGCAGTACTTC. It yields the protein CASSFDRGPSYEQYF.

The J gene is TRBJ1-1, the V gene TRBV5-1, with TRBD1 as a possible D gene (5 bases). CDR1 is SGHRS, CDR2 YFSETQ, per germline. The CDR3 has 12 residues. The V and J ends lost 0 bases and 11 bases respectively, with 11 bases between them. The CDR3 is CASSLDDRRAFF. CDR3 DNA sequence: TGCGCCAGCAGCTTGGACGACAGACGGGCTTTCTTT.

CDR3 in DNA: TGTGCCAGCAGACCGGCAGGGGGCACAGATACGCAGTATTTT. Its protein product is CASRPAGGTDTQYF. J is TRBJ2-3 and V is TRBV6-5, with D possibly being TRBD1 (6 bases). V lost 6 bases to trimming and J lost 1 base, with 11 bases between them. The CDR3 extends over 14 amino acids. Germline values: CDR1 MNHEY, CDR2 SVGAGI.

This sequence joins TRBV5-1 and TRBJ2-2; D remains unclear. The CDR3 has 13 amino acids. Germline values: CDR1 SGHRS, CDR2 YFSETQ. The V end lost 0 bases, the J end lost 5 bases, and 5 bases lay between the germline ends. The CDR3 loop reads CASSLVVTGELFF. CDR3 nucleotides: TGCGCCAGCAGCTTGGTCGTAACCGGGGAGCTGTTTTTT.

The chain has TRBV10-1 and TRBJ2-7; 10 positions agree with TRBD1. Looked up from germline, CDR1 is WNHNN and CDR2 is SYGVQD (reference sequence). With V trimmed by 7 bases and J by 7 bases, 10 bases remained unmatched. The CDR3 is 14 residues long. The DNA of the CDR3 is TGCGCCAGCAAATCGGACAGGGGGTTAAGTGAGCAGTACTTC. It is translated as CASKSDRGLSEQYF.

The rearrangement joins TRBV10-3 to TRBJ2-3, with D perhaps TRBD2 (6 bases). Germline V gene data show CDR1 as ENHRY and CDR2 as SYGVKD. V lost 8 bases to trimming and J lost 2 bases, with 14 bases between them. The CDR3 spans 14 residues. CDR3 in DNA: TGTGCCATCGGTGGGGAGGTGGTCACAGATACGCAGTATTTT. Protein product: CAIGGEVVTDTQYF.

V and J are TRBV4-1 and TRBJ2-6; 8 nucleotides agree with TRBD1. The CDR3 spans 19 residues. Germline V gene data show CDR1 as MGHRA and CDR2 as YSYEKL. V shed 0 bases, J shed 1 base, and the junction held 8 bases outside the gene matches. CDR3 in DNA: TGCGCCAGCAGCCAAGATAAGCCGGGACAGGTTTCTGGGGCCAACGTCCTGACTTTC. Residues: CASSQDKPGQVSGANVLTF.

V gene TRBV7-2 combines with J gene TRBJ1-4, with TRBD1 identical over 8 bases. Germline-derived CDR1 and CDR2 are SGHTA and FQGNSA. This CDR3 has 16 residues. J was trimmed by 7 bases and V by 1 base; bases with no gene match: 8. The CDR3 region is CASSLVQGAAGEKLFF. The CDR3 nucleotides are TGTGCCAGCAGCTTAGTTCAGGGGGCGGCTGGTGAAAAACTGTTTTTT.

The chain is built from TRBV10-2 and TRBJ2-7; D is possibly TRBD1 (6 bases). With 8 bases removed from V and 2 bases from J, the gap between germline ends came to 10 bases. Germline loops: CDR1 WSHSY, CDR2 SAAADI. The CDR3 consists of 12 residues. CDR3 coding DNA: TGCGCCAGCTCGACAGGTCCCTACGAGCAGTACTTC. Protein sequence: CASSTGPYEQYF.

This chain uses TRBV11-3 with TRBJ2-5; 16 bases agree with TRBD2. This CDR3 has 18 residues. Trimming cost V 5 bases and J 4 bases; bases outside gene matches: 10. Germline-derived CDR1 and CDR2 are SGHNT and YENEEA. The CDR3 protein is CASSLGGTSGGARETQYF. The CDR3 region has the DNA TGTGCCAGCAGCCTTGGTGGGACTAGCGGGGGGGCTCGAGAGACCCAGTACTTC.

This clone has just a few counts. The chain uses TRBV18 and TRBJ2-7; possibly TRBD1 for D (5 bases). This CDR3 has 13 residues. The V gene's germline CDR1 is KGHSH and CDR2 LQKENI. V was trimmed by 4 bases and J by 1 base, leaving 8 bases between them. CDR3 protein: CASSQGPSYEQYF. The CDR3 DNA reads TGTGCCAGCTCACAGGGGCCGTCCTACGAGCAGTACTTC.

This chain uses TRBV2 with TRBJ1-2; the D gene is possibly TRBD1 (5 bases). The germline gives CDR1 SNHLY, CDR2 FYNNEI. With 6 bases removed from V and 4 bases from J, the gap between germline ends came to 12 bases. The CDR3 consists of 13 residues. CDR3 sequence (DNA): TGTGCCAGCAGCCAGGAGGGGAGCTATGGCTACACCTTC. Protein sequence: CASSQEGSYGYTF. Variable domain in full (rest from reference TRBV2 and TRBJ1-2): EPEVTQTPSHQVTQMGQEVILRCVPISNHLYFYWYRQILGQKVEFLVSFYNNEISEKSEIFDDQFSVERPDGSNFTLKIRSTKLEDSAMYFCASSQEGSYGYTFGSGTRLTVV.

The chain couples TRBV6-5 to TRBJ2-7, with 7 positions matching TRBD1. This CDR3 spans 14 amino acids. The V gene end was trimmed by 7 bases and the J gene end by 2 bases; junction bases not matched to a gene: 8. Germline V gives CDR1 MNHEY, CDR2 SVGAGI. DNA of the CDR3: TGTGCCAGCAAACCGGGGACAGTCACCTACGAGCAGTACTTC. This codes for CASKPGTVTYEQYF.